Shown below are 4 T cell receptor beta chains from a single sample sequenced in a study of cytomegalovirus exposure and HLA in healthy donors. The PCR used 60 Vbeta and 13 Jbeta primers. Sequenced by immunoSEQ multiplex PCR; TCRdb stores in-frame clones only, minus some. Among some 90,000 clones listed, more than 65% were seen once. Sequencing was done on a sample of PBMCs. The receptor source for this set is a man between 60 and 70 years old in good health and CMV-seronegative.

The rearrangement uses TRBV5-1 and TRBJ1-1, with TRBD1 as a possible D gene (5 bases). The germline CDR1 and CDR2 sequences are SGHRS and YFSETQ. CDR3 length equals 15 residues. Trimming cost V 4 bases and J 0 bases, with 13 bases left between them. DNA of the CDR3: TGCGCCAGCAGCACAAACGGAGGGGTGAACACTGAAGCTTTCTTT. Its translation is CASSTNGGVNTEAFF.

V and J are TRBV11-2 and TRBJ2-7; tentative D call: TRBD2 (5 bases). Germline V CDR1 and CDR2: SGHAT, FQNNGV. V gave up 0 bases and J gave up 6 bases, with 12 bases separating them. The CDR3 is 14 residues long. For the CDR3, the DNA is TGTGCCAGCAGCTTAGAGGAGGCGACGGGCGAGCAGTACTTC. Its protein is CASSLEEATGEQYF.

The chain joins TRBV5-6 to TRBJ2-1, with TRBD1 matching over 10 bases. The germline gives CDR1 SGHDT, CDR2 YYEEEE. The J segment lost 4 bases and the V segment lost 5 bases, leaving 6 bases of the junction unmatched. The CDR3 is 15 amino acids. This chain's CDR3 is CASRAWGQGYNEQFF. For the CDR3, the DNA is TGTGCCAGCAGAGCCTGGGGACAGGGGTACAATGAGCAGTTCTTC.

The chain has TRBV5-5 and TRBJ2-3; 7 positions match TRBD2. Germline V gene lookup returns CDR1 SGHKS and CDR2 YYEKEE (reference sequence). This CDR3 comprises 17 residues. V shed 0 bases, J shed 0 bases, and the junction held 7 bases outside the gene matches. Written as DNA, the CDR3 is TGTGCCAGCAGCTTGGCCCTGACTAGCCTTAGCACAGATACGCAGTATTTT. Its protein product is CASSLALTSLSTDTQYF.